This T cell receptor beta chain is from a study of cytomegalovirus exposure and HLA in healthy donors. The study, taken as a whole, reports: Further analysis, carried out later, found HLA-associated TCR beta chains more clonally expanded than equally common other chains. A few V segments could not be told apart, such as TRBV6-2 and TRBV6-3, and were left out.

In its sample, this clone was seen once. What it binds is unknown. The CDR3 has 14 amino acids. Germline V gene data show CDR1 as SEHNR and CDR2 as FQNEAQ (reference sequence). Germline trimming cut 7 bases from V and 8 bases from J; bases unmatched to any gene: 8. The PCR employed 60 Vbeta primers together with 13 Jbeta primers. Clones were read by immunoSEQ multiplex PCR, and TCRdb kept only the in-frame ones, dropping some. The top ten hold approximately 1.7% of the sample, which has under 200,000 clones, 80% to 90% seen once. This chain joins TRBV7-9 and TRBJ2-1; 10 bases are shared with TRBD1. Sequencing was done on a sample of PBMCs. This sequence originates from a man aged 40-50 years in good health and CMV-seropositive. The CDR3 bases are TGTGCCAGCACCAAACGGACAGGGGGGGATGAGCAGTTCTTC. It is translated as CASTKRTGGDEQFF.